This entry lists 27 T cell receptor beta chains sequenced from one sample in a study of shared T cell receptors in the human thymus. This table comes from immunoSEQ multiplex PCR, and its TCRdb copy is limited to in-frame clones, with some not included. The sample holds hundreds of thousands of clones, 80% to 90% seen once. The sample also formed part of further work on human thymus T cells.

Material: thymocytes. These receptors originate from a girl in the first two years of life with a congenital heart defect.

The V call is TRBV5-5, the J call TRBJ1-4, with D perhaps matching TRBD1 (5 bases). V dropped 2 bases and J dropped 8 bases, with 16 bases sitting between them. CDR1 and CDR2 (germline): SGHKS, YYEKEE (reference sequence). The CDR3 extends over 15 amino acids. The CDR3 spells CASSFEDLEGEKLFF. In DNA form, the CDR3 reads TGTGCCAGCAGCTTCGAGGATTTGGAGGGGGAAAAACTGTTTTTT.

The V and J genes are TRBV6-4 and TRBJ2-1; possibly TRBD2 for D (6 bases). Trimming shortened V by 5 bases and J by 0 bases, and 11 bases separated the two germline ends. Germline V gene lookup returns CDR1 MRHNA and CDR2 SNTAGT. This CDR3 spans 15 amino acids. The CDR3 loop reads CASSTSRLSYNEQFF. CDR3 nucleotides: TGTGCCAGCAGTACTAGCCGACTCTCCTACAATGAGCAGTTCTTC.

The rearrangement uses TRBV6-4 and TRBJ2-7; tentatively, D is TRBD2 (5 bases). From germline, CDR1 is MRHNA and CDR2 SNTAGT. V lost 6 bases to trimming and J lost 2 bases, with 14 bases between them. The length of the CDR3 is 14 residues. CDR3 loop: CASSPESGTYEQYF. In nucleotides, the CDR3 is TGTGCCAGCAGCCCGGAGAGCGGTACCTACGAGCAGTACTTC.

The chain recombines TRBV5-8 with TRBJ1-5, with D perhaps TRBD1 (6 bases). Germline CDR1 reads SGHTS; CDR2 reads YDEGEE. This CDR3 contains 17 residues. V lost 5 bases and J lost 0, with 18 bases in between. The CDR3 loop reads CASSRSQGIYSNQPQHF. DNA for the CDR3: TGTGCCAGCAGTCGGTCTCAGGGGATCTATAGCAATCAGCCCCAGCATTTT.

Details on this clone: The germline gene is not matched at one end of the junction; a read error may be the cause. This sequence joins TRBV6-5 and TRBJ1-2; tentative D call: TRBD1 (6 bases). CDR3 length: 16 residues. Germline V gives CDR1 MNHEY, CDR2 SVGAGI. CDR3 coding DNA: TGTGCCAGCAGGTACTCAGCCTATGACAGGTTTGATGGCTACACCTTC. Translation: CASRYSAYDRFDGYTF.

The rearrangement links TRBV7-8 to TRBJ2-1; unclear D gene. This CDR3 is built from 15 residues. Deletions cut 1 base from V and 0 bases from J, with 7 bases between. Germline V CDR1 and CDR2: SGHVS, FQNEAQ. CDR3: CASSLVRGSYNEQFF. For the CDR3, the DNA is TGTGCCAGCAGCTTAGTACGCGGCTCCTACAATGAGCAGTTCTTC.

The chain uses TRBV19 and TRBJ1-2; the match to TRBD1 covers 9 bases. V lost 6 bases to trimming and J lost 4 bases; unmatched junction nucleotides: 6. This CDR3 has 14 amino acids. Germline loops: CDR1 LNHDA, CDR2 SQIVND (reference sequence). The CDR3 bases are TGTGCCAGTAGCCACAGGGGGCTGGCCTATGGCTACACCTTC. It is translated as CASSHRGLAYGYTF.

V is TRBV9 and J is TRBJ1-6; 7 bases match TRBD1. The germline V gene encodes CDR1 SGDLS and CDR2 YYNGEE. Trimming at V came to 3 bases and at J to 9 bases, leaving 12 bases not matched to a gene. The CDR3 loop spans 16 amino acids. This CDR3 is CASSAGQDWNSSPLHF. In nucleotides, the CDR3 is TGTGCCAGCAGCGCCGGACAGGATTGGAATAGTTCACCCCTCCACTTT.

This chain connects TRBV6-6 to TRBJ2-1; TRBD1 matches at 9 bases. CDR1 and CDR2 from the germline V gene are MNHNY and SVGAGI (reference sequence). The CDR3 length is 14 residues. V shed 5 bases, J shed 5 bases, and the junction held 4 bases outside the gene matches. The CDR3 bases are TGTGCCAGCAGTACGGGACAGGGCGACAATGAGCAGTTCTTC. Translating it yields CASSTGQGDNEQFF.

The CDR3 reads CASSGGDRGNTEAFF. The CDR3 region has the DNA TGTGCCAGCAGTGGGGGGGACAGGGGTAACACTGAAGCTTTCTTT. The V gene is TRBV6-5, the J gene TRBJ1-1, with 10 bases matching TRBD1. The J segment lost 2 bases and the V segment lost 5 bases, leaving 5 bases of the junction unmatched. The CDR3 spans 15 residues. Per germline, CDR1 MNHEY and CDR2 SVGAGI.

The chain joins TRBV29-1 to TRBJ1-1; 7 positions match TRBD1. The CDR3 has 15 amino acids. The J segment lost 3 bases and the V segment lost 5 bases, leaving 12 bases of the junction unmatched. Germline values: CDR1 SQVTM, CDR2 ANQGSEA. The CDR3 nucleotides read TGCAGCGTTTCAACCCCCAGACAGGGCCACACTGAAGCTTTCTTT. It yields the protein CSVSTPRQGHTEAFF.

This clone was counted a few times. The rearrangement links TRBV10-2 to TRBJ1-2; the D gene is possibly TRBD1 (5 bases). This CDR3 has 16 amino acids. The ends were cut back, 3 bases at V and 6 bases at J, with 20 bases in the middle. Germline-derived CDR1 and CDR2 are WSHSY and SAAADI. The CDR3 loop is CASSDRTSTPFHGYTF. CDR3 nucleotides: TGCGCCAGCAGTGACAGGACAAGCACCCCTTTTCATGGCTACACCTTC.

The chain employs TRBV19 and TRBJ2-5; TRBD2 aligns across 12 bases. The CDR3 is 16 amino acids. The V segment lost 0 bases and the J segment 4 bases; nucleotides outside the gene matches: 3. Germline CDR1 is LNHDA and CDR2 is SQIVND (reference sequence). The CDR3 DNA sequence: TGTGCCAGTAGTATAGACCTAGCGGGGGGGTCAGAGACCCAGTACTTC. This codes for CASSIDLAGGSETQYF. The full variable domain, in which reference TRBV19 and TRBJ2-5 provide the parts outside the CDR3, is DGGITQSPKYLFRKEGQNVTLSCEQNLNHDAMYWYRQDPGQGLRLIYYSQIVNDFQKGDIAEGYSVSREKKESFPLTVTSAQKNPTAFYLCASSIDLAGGSETQYFGPGTRLLVL.

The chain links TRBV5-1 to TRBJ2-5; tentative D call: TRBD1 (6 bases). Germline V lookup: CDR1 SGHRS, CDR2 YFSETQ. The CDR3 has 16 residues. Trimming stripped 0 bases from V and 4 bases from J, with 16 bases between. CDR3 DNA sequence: TGCGCCAGCAGCTTGGATCCACAGGGCAGGAGAGAGACCCAGTACTTC. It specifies CASSLDPQGRRETQYF.

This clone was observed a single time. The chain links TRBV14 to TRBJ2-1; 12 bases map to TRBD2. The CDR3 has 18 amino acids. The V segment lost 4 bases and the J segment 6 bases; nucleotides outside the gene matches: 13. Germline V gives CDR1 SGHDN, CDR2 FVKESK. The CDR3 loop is CASSPRTSGVLHRNEQFF. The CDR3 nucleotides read TGTGCCAGCAGCCCGAGGACTAGCGGGGTACTTCACCGCAATGAGCAGTTCTTC.

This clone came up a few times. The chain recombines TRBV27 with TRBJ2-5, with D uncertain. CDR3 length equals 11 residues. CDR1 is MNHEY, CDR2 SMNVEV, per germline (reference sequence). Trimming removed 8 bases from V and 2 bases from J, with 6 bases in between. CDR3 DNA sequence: TGTGCCAGCGTTTCTCAAGAGACCCAGTACTTC. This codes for CASVSQETQYF.

CDR3 loop: CATRTLSGNTIYF. DNA of the CDR3: TGTGCCACCAGGACTCTCTCTGGAAACACCATATATTTT. The chain is built from TRBV25-1 and TRBJ1-3; D gene ambiguous. CDR1 is MGHDK, CDR2 SYGVNS, per germline. The CDR3 extends over 13 amino acids. V was shortened by 10 bases and J by 0 bases, with 10 bases between the two germline ends.

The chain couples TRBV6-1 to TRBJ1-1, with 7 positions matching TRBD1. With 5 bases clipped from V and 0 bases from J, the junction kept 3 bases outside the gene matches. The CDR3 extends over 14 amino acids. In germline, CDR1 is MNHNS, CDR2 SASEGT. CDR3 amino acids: CASSPQGMNTEAFF. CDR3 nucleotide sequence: TGTGCCAGCAGTCCACAGGGGATGAACACTGAAGCTTTCTTT.

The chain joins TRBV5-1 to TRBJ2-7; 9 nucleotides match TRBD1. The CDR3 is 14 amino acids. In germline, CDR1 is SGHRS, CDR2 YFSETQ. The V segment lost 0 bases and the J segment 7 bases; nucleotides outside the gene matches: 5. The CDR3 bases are TGCGCCAGCAGCTTGGGGGACAGGGTCCGGGAGCAGTACTTC. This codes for CASSLGDRVREQYF.

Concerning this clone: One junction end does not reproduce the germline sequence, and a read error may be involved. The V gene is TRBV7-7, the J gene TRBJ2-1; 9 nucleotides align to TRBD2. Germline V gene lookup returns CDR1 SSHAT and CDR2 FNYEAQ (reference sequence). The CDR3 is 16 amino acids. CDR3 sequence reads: CASSLSAGGLGNEQFF. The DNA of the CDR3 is TGTGCTAGCAGCTTATCGGCGGGGGGGCTGGGCAATGAGCAGTTCTTC.

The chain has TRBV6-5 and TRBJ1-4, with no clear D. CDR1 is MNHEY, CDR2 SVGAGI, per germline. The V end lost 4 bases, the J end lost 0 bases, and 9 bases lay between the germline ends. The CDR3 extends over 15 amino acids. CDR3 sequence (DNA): TGTGCCAGCAGTTTCAACCAGACAACTAATGAAAAACTGTTTTTT. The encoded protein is CASSFNQTTNEKLFF.

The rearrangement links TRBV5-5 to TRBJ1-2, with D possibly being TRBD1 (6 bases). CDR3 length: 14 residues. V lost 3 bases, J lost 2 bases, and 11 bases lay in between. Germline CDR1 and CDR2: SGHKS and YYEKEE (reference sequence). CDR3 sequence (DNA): TGTGCCAGCAGCTGTGGACAGCCAAACTATGGCTACACCTTC. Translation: CASSCGQPNYGYTF. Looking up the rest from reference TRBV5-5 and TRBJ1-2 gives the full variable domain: DAGVTQSPTHLIKTRGQQVTLRCSPISGHKSVSWYQQVLGQGPQFIFQYYEKEERGRGNFPDRFSARQFPNYSSELNVNALLLGDSALYLCASSCGQPNYGYTFGSGTRLTVV.

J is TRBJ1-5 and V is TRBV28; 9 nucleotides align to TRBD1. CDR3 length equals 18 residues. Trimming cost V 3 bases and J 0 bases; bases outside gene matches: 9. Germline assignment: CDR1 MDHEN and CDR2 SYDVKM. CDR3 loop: CASSFRDRVGISNQPQHF. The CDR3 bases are TGTGCCAGCAGTTTCAGGGACAGGGTAGGGATTAGCAATCAGCCCCAGCATTTT.

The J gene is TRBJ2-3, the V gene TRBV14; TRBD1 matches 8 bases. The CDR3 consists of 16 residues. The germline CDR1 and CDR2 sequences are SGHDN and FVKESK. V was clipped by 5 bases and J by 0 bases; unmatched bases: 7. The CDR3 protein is CASSSRQGLSTDTQYF. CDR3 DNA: TGTGCCAGCAGCTCTCGACAGGGGCTTAGCACAGATACGCAGTATTTT.

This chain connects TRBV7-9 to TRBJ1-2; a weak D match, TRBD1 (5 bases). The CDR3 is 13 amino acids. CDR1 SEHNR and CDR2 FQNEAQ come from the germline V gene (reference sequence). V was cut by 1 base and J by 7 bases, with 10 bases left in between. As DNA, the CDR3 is TGTGCCAGCAGCTTAGATTCAGGGTCTGGCTACACCTTC. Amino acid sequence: CASSLDSGSGYTF.

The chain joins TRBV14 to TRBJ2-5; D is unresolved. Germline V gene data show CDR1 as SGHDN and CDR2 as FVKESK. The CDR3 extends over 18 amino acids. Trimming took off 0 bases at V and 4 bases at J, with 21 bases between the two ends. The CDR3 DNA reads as TGTGCCAGCAGCCAAGATCCGCCCCAATGGGCGCCAAGAGAGACCCAGTACTTC. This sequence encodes CASSQDPPQWAPRETQYF.

The CDR3: CATSPTRDNTNESNQPQHF. In DNA form, the CDR3 reads TGTGCCACCTCCCCCACCAGGGATAATACAAACGAAAGCAATCAGCCCCAGCATTTT. The V gene is TRBV28, the J gene TRBJ1-5; possible D gene TRBD1, 5 bases. Trimming took 10 bases from V and 1 from J, leaving 29 bases between them. The CDR3 is 19 residues long. Germline V gene sequence: CDR1 MDHEN, CDR2 SYDVKM.